A selection of T cell receptor beta chains follows, all from one sample in a study of blood T cells in healthy people across ages. TCRdb fed the 5' RACE reads into MiXCR, producing one record per CDR3 protein. In the table there are around 280,000 distinct CDR3 sequences, 27% of which are singletons. Sequencing was performed on blood. These receptors originate from an older woman in good health. Both conserved end residues are part of each CDR3. The order of the fields is V gene, J gene, CDR3 protein.

TRBV5-1	TRBJ2-4	CASSLAGMDIQYF
TRBV5-4	TRBJ2-1	CASGQPRQGEQFF
TRBV6-2/TRBV6-3	TRBJ2-7	CASKKSGRSREQYF
TRBV14	TRBJ1-3	CASSQDSYHSGNTIYF
TRBV6-6	TRBJ2-5	CASSYGDFQETQYF
TRBV14	TRBJ1-3	CASSQRHRDSGNTIYF
TRBV29-1	TRBJ1-3	CSATPQGSFGNTIYF
TRBV9	TRBJ2-3	CASSAAHGKGPGNTDTQYF
TRBV12-3/TRBV12-4	TRBJ2-5	CASRDEETQYF
TRBV28	TRBJ1-2	CASSVRSPTYGYTF
TRBV5-1	TRBJ2-2	CASSSKTSGVSGELFF
TRBV15	TRBJ1-4	CATSRDRVGEKLFF
TRBV4-2	TRBJ2-3	CASGTDTQYF
TRBV20-1	TRBJ1-1	CSARDQGVMNTEAFF
TRBV7-2	TRBJ2-7	CASSLAQGQRNEQYF
TRBV20-1	NA	CSARASGTYEQYF
TRBV9	TRBJ2-5	CASSASGRQETQYF
TRBV5-1	TRBJ2-3	CASSLEGGKADTQYF
TRBV7-6	NA	CASSANPTSYEQYF
TRBV27	TRBJ1-6	CASSLGWDSRESPLHF
TRBV7-2	TRBJ2-1	CARSAGQSYNEQFF
TRBV20-1	TRBJ2-7	CSAVGGSLYEQYF
TRBV7-8	NA	CASTTTSGNHEQYF
TRBV7-2	TRBJ1-2	CASSSPDTAGGYTF
TRBV7-2	TRBJ2-5	CASSLSTSGGETQYF
TRBV29-1	TRBJ1-4	CSVEVTGSGEKLFF
TRBV11-2	NA	CASSFSYRDEQFF
TRBV28	TRBJ2-7	CASSSSIYEQYF
TRBV12-3/TRBV12-4	TRBJ1-1	CASSFSTWNTEAFF
TRBV2	TRBJ2-2	CASRGLAGNTGELFF
TRBV4-3	TRBJ2-7	CASSQEPFSGQYEQYF
TRBV5-1	TRBJ1-1	CASSGGTVKGTEAFF
TRBV15	TRBJ1-1	CATSPDRGYTEAFF
TRBV29-1	NA	CSATGVGEQFF
TRBV7-2	TRBJ2-7	CASSFLSGRGVEQYF
TRBV28	NA	CASSQTGTSYEQYF
TRBV3-1	TRBJ2-2	CASSQFGRSGTNTGELFF
TRBV11-2	TRBJ2-3	CASSSHSGGSMDTQYF
TRBV29-1	TRBJ1-2	CSVWYVDGYTF
TRBV5-1	NA	CASSLVAGDFYEQYF
TRBV7-2	TRBJ1-5	CASSLTTGNNQPQHF
TRBV7-3	TRBJ1-1	CASSFSTATEAFF
TRBV10-3	TRBJ1-1	CAIRKGDETEAFF
TRBV20-1	NA	CSAGRDSYEQYF
TRBV5-1	TRBJ2-2	CASSSTSGATGELFF
TRBV20-1	TRBJ2-1	CGWLGGSGHYNEQFF
TRBV20-1	TRBJ1-3	CSARDPHPDSGNTIYF
TRBV20-1	TRBJ1-2	CSALGPGQYGYTF
TRBV28	TRBJ1-1	CASSLRQGAITEAFF
TRBV20-1	TRBJ2-7	CSARNGDTPYEQYF
TRBV7-2	TRBJ2-3	CASSWEPGRPMNTQYF
TRBV7-2	TRBJ2-7	CASSLVPGAGDEQYF
TRBV12-3/TRBV12-4	TRBJ1-2	CASSPGSTNYGYTF
TRBV12-3/TRBV12-4	TRBJ2-7	CASSPGGSSGQYF
TRBV20-1	TRBJ2-7	CSARKEGIYEQYF